Listed here is a single T cell receptor beta chain. Which antigen it targets is not known. No per-base quality is available; no much larger clone lies one base away. This sample is part of a study of preoperative IRX-2 immunotherapy in early breast cancer (dated by TCRdb to the late 2010s). CDR1 and CDR2 are drawn from the germline V gene: MNHNS, SASEGT. From its cysteine to its phenylalanine, the CDR3 spans 16 amino acids. The kept DNA is CDR3 alone, 48 bases in frame from the first base. The trim is 3 bases for V and 1 base for J, with a gap of 15 bases between the germline ends. What the treatment or condition label conveys for this sample: preoperative locoregional IRX-2 cytokine immunotherapy. The samples were obtained from a phase Ib study in which preoperative, locoregional IRX-2 cytokine immunotherapy intended to prime immune responses was tested. Before surgery, IRX-2 was given to the donors, who were patients with early-stage breast cancer.

Receptor amplification or capture employed the immunoSEQ multiplex PCR assay. This is the immuneACCESS table as TCRdb keeps it, with only in-frame sequences that have V and J called. A part of the clones is gone; compared with another copy, unresolved V genes explain less than half, and the rest is unexplained. The table for this sample lists some 29,000 clones; 90% of them were counted only once. 8.5% to 10% of the sample rests with the top ten. This clonotype was obtained from a human donor with breast cancer. This specimen was taken from a patient treated with IRX-2 immunotherapy. The sequence is built from TRBV6-1 and TRBJ1-1; TRBD1 is a possible D gene, resting on 5 matching bases. The DNA is TGTGCCAGCAGTGACAGACCCGGACAACCGAACACTGAAGCTTTCTTT. Translation gives CASSDRPGQPNTEAFF.